The 13 T cell receptor beta chains below all came from one sample that was sequenced in a study of molecular identifiers for immune sequencing clone quantification. TCRdb used MiXCR to reprocess the PCR reads, holding one entry per CDR3 protein. The top ten hold approximately 0.8% of the sample, which has 350,000 or so distinct CDR3 sequences, over 20% seen once. The sample taken for sequencing was naive CD8+ T cells from blood, with Jurkat cell RNA spiked in. Subset in this sample: FACS-sorted CD8+CD4-CCR7+CD45RA+ naive T cells. The receptors were gathered from a human donor in good health. Some libraries in this study had Jurkat cell RNA spiked in.

This clonotype was observed at least ten times. CDR3: CATSSWTGELFF. The CDR3 bases are TGTGCCACCAGTTCATGGACCGGGGAGCTGTTTTTT. The gene calls are TRBV24-1 and TRBJ2-2, with D hard to call. Between the trimmed V and J ends, which lost 6 bases and 5 bases, there was a span of 6 bases. Germline V gene sequence: CDR1 KGHDR, CDR2 SFDVKD. The length of the CDR3 is 12 residues.

The V gene is TRBV6-5, the J gene TRBJ2-1; the D gene is possibly TRBD1 (5 bases). The V end lost 6 bases, the J end lost 1 base, and 7 bases lay between the germline ends. This CDR3 is 13 amino acids long. Germline V lookup: CDR1 MNHEY, CDR2 SVGAGI. The DNA of the CDR3 is TGTGCCAGCAGACAGGATTCCTACAATGAGCAGTTCTTC. Its protein is CASRQDSYNEQFF.

This clonotype has at least ten counts. The chain employs TRBV4-1 and TRBJ2-3; D gene uncertain. V gave up 1 base and J gave up 7 bases, with 15 bases separating them. In germline, CDR1 is MGHRA, CDR2 YSYEKL. This CDR3 spans 15 amino acids. The CDR3, as DNA: TGCGCCAGCAGCCAAGTGGCAGGCCTCTGGAATACGCAGTATTTT. Translating it yields CASSQVAGLWNTQYF.

The rearrangement links TRBV13 to TRBJ2-3; 13 nucleotides match TRBD2. The CDR3 consists of 21 residues. Germline V gene sequence: CDR1 PRHDT, CDR2 FYEKMQ (reference sequence). J lost 2 bases, V lost 2 bases, and 16 bases had no gene match. The CDR3 DNA reads TGTGCCAGCAGCTTAAGACTAGCGGGGGGCATAGCACATTCTAACACAGATACGCAGTATTTT. It codes for CASSLRLAGGIAHSNTDTQYF. Filled out from reference TRBV13 and TRBJ2-3, the complete variable domain reads AAGVIQSPRHLIKEKRETATLKCYPIPRHDTVYWYQQGPGQDPQFLISFYEKMQSDKGSIPDRFSAQQFSDYHSELNMSSLELGDSALYFCASSLRLAGGIAHSNTDTQYFGPGTRLTVL.

This clonotype was counted at least ten times. The chain carries TRBV7-7 and TRBJ2-2; 7 nucleotides align to TRBD1. The CDR3 sequence is 16 residues long. Germline V gives CDR1 SSHAT, CDR2 FNYEAQ (reference sequence). With 5 bases clipped from V and 0 bases from J, the junction kept 6 bases outside the gene matches. The CDR3 reads CASSPTGVANTGELFF. Written as DNA, the CDR3 is TGTGCCAGCAGCCCTACAGGGGTCGCGAACACCGGGGAGCTGTTTTTT.

The sample holds many counts of this clonotype. The chain has TRBV11-2 and TRBJ2-6; no clear D. The germline CDR1 and CDR2 sequences are SGHAT and FQNNGV. V was pared by 5 bases and J by 8 bases, with 19 bases between. The CDR3 extends over 16 amino acids. The CDR3 nucleotides read TGTGCCAGCAGCGGCCCTGACATCCGATGGTCCAACGTCCTGACTTTC. This sequence encodes CASSGPDIRWSNVLTF. The full variable domain, rest sourced from reference TRBV11-2 and TRBJ2-6, is EAGVAQSPRYKIIEKRQSVAFWCNPISGHATLYWYQQILGQGPKLLIQFQNNGVVDDSQLPKDRFSAERLKGVDSTLKIQPAKLEDSAVYLCASSGPDIRWSNVLTFGAGSRLTVL.

This chain links TRBV9 with TRBJ2-6; possibly TRBD2 for D (6 bases). V shed 3 bases and J shed 2 bases, with 18 bases lying between them. The CDR3 has 18 amino acids. Germline CDR1 SGDLS, CDR2 YYNGEE. Written as DNA, the CDR3 is TGTGCCAGCAGCGGGCGAACGGGAGTGTACCCTGGGGCCAACGTCCTGACTTTC. This translates into CASSGRTGVYPGANVLTF.

This clonotype was seen many times. The CDR3 nucleotides read TGTGCCAGCAGCCAAACTAGCGGGACTGAATACAATGAGCAGTTCTTC. It is translated as CASSQTSGTEYNEQFF. The chain combines TRBV3-1 with TRBJ2-1, with 10 bases that match TRBD2. Germline CDR1 reads LGHDT; CDR2 reads YNNKEL (reference sequence). V lost 2 bases, J lost 4 bases, and 5 bases stayed unmatched. The CDR3 covers 16 residues.

This clonotype has ten or more counts. The chain recombines TRBV19 with TRBJ1-5; perhaps TRBD1 as D (5 bases). CDR1 is LNHDA and CDR2 is SQIVND in the germline V gene (reference sequence). V lost 6 bases to trimming and J lost 6 bases, with 12 bases between them. This CDR3 has 13 residues. CDR3 bases: TGTGCCAGTAGGGGAGGGGAGGGTCAGCCCCAGCATTTT. Amino acid sequence: CASRGGEGQPQHF.

This clonotype was observed at least ten times. The chain combines TRBV5-1 with TRBJ1-6; 9 bases are shared with TRBD1. Germline assignment: CDR1 SGHRS and CDR2 YFSETQ. Losses at the gene ends were 4 bases for V and 8 bases for J; bases not matched to a gene: 7. CDR3 size: 15 residues. This CDR3 is CASSPGQGLDSPLHF. The CDR3 DNA is TGCGCCAGCAGCCCCGGACAGGGGTTGGATTCACCCCTCCACTTT.

Notes on this clonotype: A much larger clone lies one base from this, so it may be a read error. Here the CDR3 omits its conserved ending phenylalanine or tryptophan, so a read error is the likely source. V is TRBV5-3 and J is TRBJ1-3; TRBD1 matches at 10 bases. TRBV5-3 is recorded as an ORF, its role being uncertain. The CDR3 totals 15 residues. CDR3 amino acids: CASSYGTGAGNTIYS. In DNA, the CDR3 is TGTGCCAGCAGCTACGGGACAGGGGCTGGAAACACCATATATTCT.

The genes are TRBV20-1 and TRBJ1-1; tentative D call: TRBD1 (5 bases). The CDR3 sequence is 16 residues long. V lost 3 bases and J 3 bases, leaving 20 bases between the germline ends. Germline loops: CDR1 DFQATT, CDR2 SNEGSKA (reference sequence). Written as DNA, the CDR3 is TGCAGTGCTAGGTCGAGGAGGGGCGGAATGGACACTGAAGCTTTCTTT. It codes for CSARSRRGGMDTEAFF.

This clonotype occurred a few times. This sequence may be a read error, since a much larger clone differs from it by one base. The genes are TRBV7-9 and TRBJ2-3; TRBD1 aligns across 9 bases. This CDR3 is built from 15 residues. Germline V gene sequence: CDR1 SEHNR, CDR2 FQNEAQ (reference sequence). Germline trimming cut 5 bases from V and 5 bases from J; bases unmatched to any gene: 8. The CDR3 protein is CASSPRDRVLDTQYF. The CDR3 nucleotides read TGTGCCAGCAGCCCGCGGGACAGGGTGCTAGATACGCAGTATTTT.